The entry that follows covers one TCR beta chain sequence. Measured with immunoSEQ multiplex PCR; TCRdb has only the in-frame clones, and not every one. The table shows under 20,000 clones, with 90% to 95% occurring only once. Trimming removed 0 bases from V and 1 base from J; junction bases left unmatched: 2. From germline, CDR1 is SGHRS and CDR2 YFSETQ. There are 15 residues in the CDR3. This sample is drawn from a study of T cells in localized non-small cell lung cancer. Sequencing was performed on peripheral blood, taken before any cancer treatment. The chain employs TRBV5-1 and TRBJ2-3, with TRBD2 matching 7 bases. The sequence was obtained from a male donor at least 60 years old with stage I squamous cell lung carcinoma. The CDR3 DNA reads as TGCGCCAGCAGCTTGGCCAGCGGGGGCACAGATACGCAGTATTTT. Amino acid sequence: CASSLASGGTDTQYF.